Each of the 21 T cell receptor beta chains below was sequenced from the same sample in a study of T cells in Graves' hyperthyroidism and ophthalmopathy. RNA transcripts yielded amplified TCR beta CDR3 regions. An initial round of RT-PCR targeting the TCR CDR3 relied on the HTBI primer set. TCRdb reprocessed the multiplex PCR reads with MiXCR, giving one entry per CDR3 protein. The data show approximately 620,000 distinct CDR3 sequences, about 15% seen once. Specimen: blood. These receptors originate from a woman in her thirties with Graves' hyperthyroidism that later progressed to Graves' ophthalmopathy.

The chain joins TRBV19 to TRBJ2-3, with TRBD2 matching 14 bases. The J segment lost 4 bases and the V segment lost 5 bases, leaving 14 bases of the junction unmatched. Germline V gene data show CDR1 as LNHDA and CDR2 as SQIVND (reference sequence). The CDR3 spans 19 residues. The CDR3 is CASSPGLAGGDWVSDTQYF. The CDR3 DNA follows: TGTGCCAGTAGTCCCGGACTAGCGGGAGGAGATTGGGTTTCAGATACGCAGTATTTT.

There are many counts of this clonotype. The genes are TRBV19 and TRBJ1-2; tentatively, D is TRBD1 (6 bases). V was clipped by 8 bases and J by 8 bases, with 15 bases between them. CDR1 and CDR2 (germline): LNHDA, SQIVND (reference sequence). This CDR3 has 12 residues. The CDR3 DNA sequence: TGTGCCAGTGCGACGGACAGTTGGGGCTACACCTTC. Its translation: CASATDSWGYTF.

In its sample, this clonotype was seen many times. The gene calls are TRBV24-1 and TRBJ2-6; TRBD1 agrees at 10 bases. The V segment lost 3 bases and the J segment 4 bases; nucleotides outside the gene matches: 14. The CDR3 consists of 20 residues. Germline CDR1 KGHDR, CDR2 SFDVKD. CDR3 loop: CATSDQTGTGALAGANVLTF. CDR3 sequence (DNA): TGTGCCACCAGTGATCAAACCGGGACAGGGGCCCTCGCGGGGGCCAACGTCCTGACTTTC.

In this sample, this clonotype turned up many times. This chain links TRBV2 with TRBJ2-3, with TRBD2 as a possible D gene (5 bases). The V and J ends lost 7 bases and 4 bases respectively, with 21 bases between them. Germline-derived CDR1 and CDR2 are SNHLY and FYNNEI. The CDR3 has 16 amino acids. The CDR3 is CASKPGLALTADTQYF. The CDR3 region has the DNA TGTGCCAGCAAACCGGGATTAGCACTTACCGCAGATACGCAGTATTTT.

At least ten counts were recorded for this clonotype. The chain uses TRBV12-3 or TRBV12-4 and TRBJ2-1; the D gene is possibly TRBD2 (5 bases). This CDR3 is 17 amino acids long. Trimming left V 8 bases short and J 5 bases short, with 25 bases between. The CDR3 spells CASQDKPAEYHHNEQFF. CDR3 DNA sequence: TGTGCCAGCCAAGACAAACCAGCGGAGTACCATCACAATGAGCAGTTCTTC.

V usage is TRBV5-1 and J usage is TRBJ1-5; 7 bases are a match to TRBD1. The CDR3 runs 13 residues. The trim removed 4 bases at V and 4 bases at J, leaving 2 bases unmatched. Germline CDR1 and CDR2: SGHRS and YFSETQ. The CDR3 DNA reads TGCGCCAGCAGCGTGGGACAGAATCAGCCCCAGCATTTT. This gives the protein CASSVGQNQPQHF.

This clonotype has a count of ten or more. This chain connects TRBV2 to TRBJ2-2, with 8 bases aligning to TRBD2. Germline loops: CDR1 SNHLY, CDR2 FYNNEI. This CDR3 contains 17 residues. The V and J ends lost 3 bases and 8 bases, in that order; junction bases with no gene match: 14. CDR3 sequence reads: CASSDLAGTSPSGELFF. The CDR3 DNA sequence: TGTGCCAGCAGTGACTTAGCGGGGACTTCACCGTCGGGGGAGCTGTTTTTT.

This clonotype occurred many times. The germline gene is not matched at one end of the junction; a read error may be the cause. V usage is TRBV28 and J usage is TRBJ2-1, with D tentatively TRBD1 (6 bases). The CDR3 has 14 residues. Germline CDR1 and CDR2: MDHEN and SYDVKM. The CDR3 DNA is TGTGCCAACAGTGGTGGGACACGCTACAATGAGCAGTTCTTC. Protein: CANSGGTRYNEQFF.

The chain links TRBV3-1 to TRBJ2-7; 9 positions match TRBD1. The germline CDR1 and CDR2 sequences are LGHDT and YNNKEL (reference sequence). J was trimmed by 3 bases and V by 5 bases; bases with no gene match: 5. CDR3 size: 14 residues. This CDR3 reads CASSDSDRGYEQYF. The CDR3, as DNA: TGTGCCAGCAGCGACTCGGACAGGGGCTACGAGCAGTACTTC.

There are many counts of this clonotype. The chain uses TRBV6-1 and TRBJ2-1; D is possibly TRBD1 (5 bases). The ends were cut back, 5 bases at V and 6 bases at J, with 17 bases in the middle. CDR1 is MNHNS and CDR2 is SASEGT in the germline V gene. The CDR3 is 15 residues long. CDR3 nucleotides: TGTGCCAGCAGTCTCTGGTCTCTCCAGGGCAATGAGCAGTTCTTC. This encodes CASSLWSLQGNEQFF.

Only a few counts were recorded for this clonotype. This chain connects TRBV20-1 to TRBJ1-5, with 8 positions matching TRBD1. Trimming at V came to 4 bases and at J to 6 bases, leaving 11 bases not matched to a gene. Per the germline V gene, CDR1 is DFQATT and CDR2 is SNEGSKA (reference sequence). The CDR3 consists of 15 residues. The CDR3 nucleotides read TGCAGTGCTACCCGGGGGCAGGGGGCAGCTCAGCCCCAGCATTTT. This sequence encodes CSATRGQGAAQPQHF.

J is TRBJ2-7 and V is TRBV12-3 or TRBV12-4; 7 bases are a match to TRBD2. J was trimmed by 6 bases and V by 3 bases; bases with no gene match: 8. This CDR3 has 14 amino acids. The DNA for the CDR3 is TGTGCCAGCAGTTTTTTTCCAGCGGGGAGCGAGCAGTACTTC. Amino acids: CASSFFPAGSEQYF.

There are many counts of this clonotype. The rearrangement uses TRBV3-2 and TRBJ2-7; TRBD1 is the table's D call, not checked against the DNA. TRBV3-2 is assigned pseudogene status. CDR3 length equals 15 residues. This CDR3 is CASSQSRDRSYEQYF. CDR3 nucleotide sequence: TGTGCCAGCAGCCAATCCCGGGACCGATCCTACGAGCAGTACTTC.

J is TRBJ2-2 and V is TRBV6-1, with D possibly being TRBD2 (6 bases). Between the trimmed V and J ends, which lost 8 bases and 9 bases, there was a span of 22 bases. Per the germline V gene, CDR1 is MNHNS and CDR2 is SASEGT. CDR3 length: 15 residues. CDR3 loop: CASSTGDSNMRELFF. The CDR3 coding sequence is TGTGCCAGCTCTACGGGGGACTCTAACATGCGGGAGCTGTTTTTT.

The chain uses TRBV5-1 and TRBJ2-1; the D gene could be TRBD1 or TRBD2 (5 bases each). CDR3 length equals 14 residues. V lost 0 bases and J 6 bases, leaving 10 bases between the germline ends. Germline loops: CDR1 SGHRS, CDR2 YFSETQ. In DNA, the CDR3 is TGCGCCAGCAGCTTGGATATCGGGGCCAATGAGCAGTTCTTC. Translated: CASSLDIGANEQFF.

This clonotype was detected many times. This chain joins TRBV12-5 and TRBJ2-2, with 9 bases fitting TRBD2. The CDR3 spans 15 residues. The junction had 4 bases not matched to a gene; V was cut back by 6 bases and J by 2 bases. Germline CDR1 reads LGHNT; CDR2 reads FRNRAP. The CDR3 nucleotides are TGTGCTAGTGGAGTGACTAGCGGAAACACCGGGGAGCTGTTTTTT. It codes for CASGVTSGNTGELFF.

This clonotype was found many times. The chain combines TRBV29-1 with TRBJ1-3, with D tentatively TRBD1 (6 bases). CDR3 length: 14 amino acids. The germline V and J ends were trimmed by 4 bases and 0 bases, with 10 bases remaining between them. CDR1 and CDR2 from the germline V gene are SQVTM and ANQGSEA. The CDR3 sequence: CSVVTGLSGNTIYF. In nucleotides, the CDR3 is TGCAGCGTTGTGACAGGCCTCTCTGGAAACACCATATATTTT.

This clonotype was observed many times. The rearrangement joins TRBV11-3 to TRBJ2-2; D remains unclear. Trimming shortened V by 0 bases and J by 1 base, and 6 bases separated the two germline ends. CDR1 and CDR2 (germline): SGHNT, YENEEA. The CDR3 runs to 15 residues. The CDR3 coding sequence is TGTGCCAGCAGCTTAGAGTGGGGGAACACCGGGGAGCTGTTTTTT. Its protein product is CASSLEWGNTGELFF. Looking up the rest from reference TRBV11-3 and TRBJ2-2 gives the full variable domain: EAGVVQSPRYKIIEKKQPVAFWCNPISGHNTLYWYLQNLGQGPELLIRYENEEAVDDSQLPKDRFSAERLKGVDSTLKIQPAELGDSAVYLCASSLEWGNTGELFFGEGSRLTVL.

This clonotype was seen repeatedly, ten times or more. The CDR3 loop is CASSPGLAIYEQYF. CDR3 bases: TGTGCCAGCAGCCCGGGACTAGCGATCTACGAGCAGTACTTC. The chain carries TRBV11-2 and TRBJ2-7; 10 nucleotides align to TRBD2. The CDR3 extends over 14 amino acids. With V trimmed by 5 bases and J by 3 bases, 4 bases remained unmatched. Germline CDR1 SGHAT, CDR2 FQNNGV.

At least ten counts were recorded for this clonotype. The chain has TRBV28 and TRBJ1-3; 9 bases line up with TRBD1. This CDR3 has 15 amino acids. The germline gives CDR1 MDHEN, CDR2 SYDVKM. V shed 6 bases, J shed 0 bases, and the junction held 3 bases outside the gene matches. This chain's CDR3 is CASRETGGSGNTIYF. DNA of the CDR3: TGTGCCAGCAGAGAGACAGGGGGCTCTGGAAACACCATATATTTT.

There are many counts of this clonotype. The rearrangement links TRBV2 to TRBJ1-3; D not certain. Germline assignment: CDR1 SNHLY and CDR2 FYNNEI. The CDR3 is made up of 14 amino acids. V dropped 9 bases and J dropped 0 bases, with 12 bases sitting between them. The CDR3 DNA sequence: TGTGCCAGAAGCCTCGGGGACTCTGGAAACACCATATATTTT. This encodes CARSLGDSGNTIYF. The complete variable domain, with remaining parts taken from reference TRBV2 and TRBJ1-3, reads EPEVTQTPSHQVTQMGQEVILRCVPISNHLYFYWYRQILGQKVEFLVSFYNNEISEKSEIFDDQFSVERPDGSNFTLKIRSTKLEDSAMYFCARSLGDSGNTIYFGEGSWLTVV.